These T cell receptor beta chains were read from a single sample in a study of blood T cell repertoires in COVID-19. Data came from immunoSEQ multiplex PCR; TCRdb stores just in-frame clones and leaves some out. The sample lists about 140,000 clones; 85% to 90% were seen once. The sequenced sample consisted of peripheral blood. The receptors were sampled from a woman aged 55-70 years with acute or convalescent COVID-19. CDR3s include the opening cysteine and the closing phenylalanine or tryptophan. The D gene is left open where the match is weak. Some rows have no size entry. The others give once, few or many, or a class for an expanded clone.

v_call,d_call,clone_size,j_call,cdr3_nt,cdr3_aa
TRBV2,-,-,TRBJ1-1,TGTGCCAGAGGAAGCCCCGGGGGGGAAGCTTTCTTT,CARGSPGGEAFF
TRBV28,-,-,TRBJ1-2,TGTGCCAGCAGCCCTCTCTTGGGGGCTAGCTATGGCTACACCTTC,CASSPLLGASYGYTF
TRBV12-3/TRBV12-4,-,-,TRBJ1-6,TGTGCCAGCAGTTTGACTTATTCACCCCTCCACTTT,CASSLTYSPLHF
TRBV6-5,-,-,TRBJ1-2,TGTGCCAGCAGGGGTAATGGGCGGGGGTCGTTTGGCTACACCTTC,CASRGNGRGSFGYTF
TRBV30,TRBD1,-,TRBJ1-2,TGTGCCTGGAGTTCAGAGACAGGGAACTATGGCTACACCTTC,CAWSSETGNYGYTF
TRBV6-2/TRBV6-3,-,few,TRBJ1-4,TGTGCCAGCAGTCGGACATTGCCAACTAATGAAAAACTGTTTTTT,CASSRTLPTNEKLFF
TRBV19,-,-,TRBJ2-6,TGTGCCAGTAGTCCGCGACAGGCTAGCTCTGGGGCCAACGTCCTGACTTTC,CASSPRQASSGANVLTF
TRBV5-5,TRBD1,-,TRBJ1-1,TGTGCCAGCAGCGTGCAGGGGGCGAGCACTGAAGCTTTCTTT,CASSVQGASTEAFF
TRBV9,-,once,TRBJ1-2,TGTGCCAGCAACCGGGTGAACTATGGCTACACCTTC,CASNRVNYGYTF
TRBV5-1,TRBD2,-,TRBJ2-2,TGCGCCAGCAGCCCGGCGGGGGGCACCGGGGAGCTGTTTTTT,CASSPAGGTGELFF
TRBV6-6,TRBD1,-,TRBJ2-5,TGTGCCAGCAGTTCCCCCGGGACAGTACAAGAGACCCAGTACTTC,CASSSPGTVQETQYF
TRBV3-1/TRBV3-2,TRBD2,-,TRBJ2-3,TGTGCCAGCAGCCAAGCGGGACTAGCGGGGCCCGGGGGGGGCACAGATACGCAGTATTTT,CASSQAGLAGPGGGTDTQYF
TRBV18,-,-,TRBJ1-1,TGTGCCAGCTCACCATTGGACGCCGGACAGTACACTGAAGCTTTCTTT,CASSPLDAGQYTEAFF
TRBV12-3/TRBV12-4,-,few,TRBJ1-1,TGTGCCAGTGGAGTCCACATGAACACTGAAGCTTTCTTT,CASGVHMNTEAFF
TRBV11-2,-,-,TRBJ2-1,TGTGCCAGTGTTCTATACAATGAGCAGTTCTTC,CASVLYNEQFF
TRBV11-2,TRBD1,-,TRBJ2-5,TGTGCCAGCAGCCAGGACAGGAACCAAGAGACCCAGTACTTC,CASSQDRNQETQYF
TRBV7-2,TRBD2,-,TRBJ2-1,TGTGCCAGCAGCCAAAGCGGGGGGAAAAACAATGAGCAGTTCTTC,CASSQSGGKNNEQFF
TRBV7-2,TRBD1,-,TRBJ1-4,TGTGCCAGCAGCGCTCAGGGGGGCCTAGGTGAAAAACTGTTTTTT,CASSAQGGLGEKLFF
TRBV7-2,TRBD1,once,TRBJ1-6,TGTGCCAGCAGGGACAGGGGGAATTCACCCCTCCACTTT,CASRDRGNSPLHF
TRBV18,-,few,TRBJ1-2,TGTGCCAGCTCACCGGAGGACCGGACAGACAACTATGGCTACACCTTC,CASSPEDRTDNYGYTF
TRBV30,-,-,TRBJ2-5,TGTGCCTCTTACAGGGTTTTTAGTGAGACCCAGTACTTC,CASYRVFSETQYF
TRBV28,-,-,TRBJ1-1,TGTGCCAGCAGCCCCTTCGGACAGATGAACACTGAAGCTTTCTTT,CASSPFGQMNTEAFF
TRBV6-2/TRBV6-3,-,-,TRBJ2-7,TGTGCCAGCAGTTACTCGATCGTACCGGGAGCCTACGAGCAGTACTTC,CASSYSIVPGAYEQYF
TRBV2,-,-,TRBJ2-5,TGTGCCAGCACGGTGGGGGGGGCTCCCGACCGAGAGACCCAGTACTTC,CASTVGGAPDRETQYF
TRBV28,-,-,TRBJ1-2,TGTGCCAGCGCTAGCCTTGGCTACACCTTC,CASASLGYTF
TRBV14,-,-,TRBJ2-3,TGTGCCAGCAGCCAAGATTCGGCGGCCATCACAGATACGCAGTATTTT,CASSQDSAAITDTQYF
TRBV4-2,-,-,TRBJ2-2,TGTGCCAGCAGCCAAGACGTGGACAGGAACACCGGGGAGCTGTTTTTT,CASSQDVDRNTGELFF
TRBV3-1/TRBV3-2,-,-,TRBJ1-1,TGTGCCAGCACCCTAGGCCCTCGGGCTGAAGCTTTCTTT,CASTLGPRAEAFF